The rows below give T cell receptor beta chains drawn from one sample of a study of T-cell reconstitution after alpha-beta-depleted transplantation in children. TCRdb passed the PCR reads through MiXCR, listing each CDR3 protein once. Among around 680,000 distinct CDR3 sequences listed, approximately 16% were seen once. The sample was PBMCs from the stem cell graft donor, taken from the stem cell graft. These receptors were taken from a human donor who donated a stem cell graft to a child with acute myeloid leukemia. The CDR3 runs from the conserved cysteine through the conserved F or W. A D gene is named only where the DNA matches it firmly. Part of the rows lack a size; the others show once, few, many or a class for expanded clones.

D gene,clone size,V gene,J gene,CDR3 protein,CDR3 DNA
.,many,TRBV12-3/TRBV12-4,TRBJ2-1,CASRGTHPEQFF,TGTGCCAGCAGAGGTACACACCCCGAGCAGTTCTTC
.,.,TRBV5-5,TRBJ1-6,CASSFGKGQSYNSPLHF,TGTGCCAGCAGCTTCGGAAAGGGTCAGTCCTATAATTCACCCCTCCACTTT
.,many,TRBV15,TRBJ2-7,CATSRDTAYEQYF,TGTGCCACCAGCAGAGATACAGCCTACGAGCAGTACTTC
.,.,TRBV7-9,TRBJ2-2,CASTPGSTNTGELFF,TGTGCCAGCACCCCCGGGAGTACGAACACCGGGGAGCTGTTTTTT
TRBD1,few,TRBV6-2/TRBV6-3,TRBJ2-2,CASSHLGQVNTGELFF,TGTGCCAGCAGTCACCTTGGACAGGTGAACACCGGGGAGCTGTTTTTT
.,.,TRBV5-1,TRBJ2-7,CASSGVQASYEQYF,TGCGCCAGCAGCGGCGTACAGGCTTCCTACGAGCAGTACTTC
.,many,TRBV5-4,TRBJ2-1,CASSLGLSVYNEQFF,TGTGCCAGCAGCTTGGGATTGTCGGTCTACAATGAGCAGTTCTTC
TRBD1,many,TRBV6-1,TRBJ1-2,CASSLTGAGDGYTF,TGTGCCAGCAGTCTGACAGGGGCCGGGGATGGCTACACCTTC
TRBD1,once,TRBV4-1,TRBJ1-5,CASSPGQPGFNQPQHF,TGCGCCAGCAGCCCGGGACAGCCCGGATTCAATCAGCCCCAGCATTTT
.,many,TRBV20-1,TRBJ2-3,CSAVSELSTDTQYF,TGCAGTGCAGTATCTGAGTTAAGCACAGATACGCAGTATTTT
.,.,TRBV28,TRBJ1-1,CASRSDSMNTEAFF,TGTGCCAGCAGGTCGGACAGCATGAACACTGAAGCTTTCTTT
.,few,TRBV11-1,TRBJ2-7,CASSLGTAAYRSISYEQYF,TGTGCCAGCAGCTTAGGGACGGCCGCTTATAGGAGTATTTCCTACGAGCAGTACTTC
.,.,TRBV12-3/TRBV12-4,TRBJ2-3,CASRGGQAIITDTQYF,TGTGCCAGCAGGGGGGGGCAGGCGATTATCACAGATACGCAGTATTTT
TRBD1,many,TRBV29-1,TRBJ1-4,CSVAGTGSEKLFF,TGCAGCGTCGCCGGGACAGGGAGTGAAAAACTGTTTTTT
.,many,TRBV6-5,TRBJ2-2,CASSYHSTGELFF,TGTGCCAGCAGTTATCACAGCACCGGGGAGCTGTTTTTT
TRBD1,.,TRBV18,TRBJ2-1,CASSPDRGQGTLKFF,TGTGCCAGCTCACCAGATAGGGGACAGGGGACGCTAAAGTTCTTC
.,.,TRBV11-3,TRBJ2-5,CATSGRWKTQYF,TGTGCCACTTCGGGGAGGTGGAAGACCCAGTACTTC
.,many,TRBV20-1,TRBJ1-3,CSARRTERPGNTIYF,TGCAGTGCTAGGAGGACCGAAAGACCTGGAAACACCATATATTTT